This TCR beta chain was recorded in a study of T cells in Graves' hyperthyroidism and ophthalmopathy. Researchers amplified the TCR beta CDR3 regions from RNA transcripts. The TCR CDR3 first-round RT-PCR relied on the HTBI primer set. TCRdb redid the calling of the multiplex PCR reads with MiXCR, one entry per CDR3 protein. Of about 600,000 distinct CDR3 sequences listed, approximately 15% are singletons. With respect to this clonotype: The antigen is undetermined.

Uncontrolled infection, other autoimmune disease, pregnancy and lactation each barred patients from inclusion. More than 9.5 ml fresh peripheral blood yielded the PBMCs. Study results and limitations: The model's output predicted ophthalmopathy at a median of roughly 6.9 months prior to onset. In blood, most of the thyroid clonotypes expanded above 0.001 were also present.

Material for sequencing was blood. The source is a middle-aged woman with Graves' ophthalmopathy.

The CDR3 loop reads CASSPQARRNTEAFF. The CDR3 bases are TGTGCCAGCAGCCCCCAAGCCAGGAGGAACACTGAAGCTTTCTTT. This chain connects TRBV2 to TRBJ1-1, with D unresolved. The length of the CDR3 is 15 residues. Per the germline V gene, CDR1 is SNHLY and CDR2 is FYNNEI. V was clipped by 6 bases and J by 1 base, with 15 bases between them.